This TCR beta chain is from a study of T cell responses to AZD1222 COVID-19 vaccine. The protocol was immunoSEQ multiplex PCR, while the TCRdb copy is restricted to in-frame clones and leaves out a portion. In the table there are approximately 100,000 clones, about 89% of which are singletons. Study-wide findings and caveats: Clonal diversity was possibly underestimated; the donors were predominantly white British and more often female. After two AZD1222 doses, spike-specific TCR breadth and depth rose versus day 0. Regions left unmutated in variants are reportedly the target of nearly half of spike-specific TCRs. At study baseline, merely about 6 AZD1222 recipients were seropositive.

V lost 6 bases and J 2 bases, leaving 14 bases between the germline ends. The CDR3 is 15 residues long. Germline V CDR1 and CDR2: SNHLY, FYNNEI. Points on this clone: Its matching antigen is unknown.

This TCR came from an adult who received the AZD1222 COVID-19 vaccine. This chain connects TRBV2 to TRBJ1-5; TRBD1 might be the D (6 bases). The sample consisted of peripheral blood, taken 28 days after the second AZD1222 dose. The CDR3 bases are TGTGCCAGCAGGAAAGAGGGACAAGGCAATCAGCCCCAGCATTTT. This codes for CASRKEGQGNQPQHF.